A single T cell receptor (beta chain) is shown here with its context. V lost 2 bases and J lost 4, with 12 bases in between. CDR3 length: 13 residues. Per the germline V gene, CDR1 is GTSNPN and CDR2 is SVGIG (reference sequence). Naive CD8 cells comprised CD45RO-negative, CCR7-positively selected cells, excluding terminally differentiated effector memory CD45RA+ cells. Sequenced by immunoSEQ multiplex PCR; TCRdb stores in-frame clones only, minus some. The table shows 500,000 to 700,000 clones, with approximately 95% occurring only once. The entry originates in a study of shared clonotypes between healthy human individuals.

Sequenced material: naive CD8+ T cells sorted from blood. The TCR originated in a young woman in good health. The chain has TRBV30 and TRBJ2-7; D gene unclear. DNA for the CDR3: TGTGCCTGGAGTAACCCGCCCGGATACGAGCAGTACTTC. Its translation: CAWSNPPGYEQYF. The variable domain in full, with the rest retrieved from reference TRBV30 and TRBJ2-7, is SQTIHQWPATLVQPVGSPLSLECTVEGTSNPNLYWYRQAAGRGLQLLFYSVGIGQISSEVPQNLSASRPQDRQFILSSKKLLLSDSGFYLCAWSNPPGYEQYFGPGTRLTVT.